The 32 T cell receptor beta chains reported below all come from one sample, sequenced in a study of beta chain features in type 1 diabetes. The study reverse transcribed the entire isolated RNA, so it sequenced expressed TCRB transcripts. Data came from immunoSEQ multiplex PCR; TCRdb stores just in-frame clones and leaves some out. The table shows 500,000 to 700,000 clones, with about 14% occurring only once. The sample consisted of naive CD4+ T cells from blood. Receptors originate from a man younger than 35 in good health.

This clone was observed a handful of times. The CDR3 DNA sequence: TGTGCCAGCAGCTTGGTGGTGCGGAACAATGAGCAGTTCTTC. It translates to CASSLVVRNNEQFF. This chain connects TRBV5-6 to TRBJ2-1; D unresolved. The germline V gene has CDR1 SGHDT and CDR2 YYEEEE. Trimming took off 0 bases at V and 5 bases at J, with 9 bases between the two ends. This CDR3 is 14 amino acids long.

This clone was counted a few times. V is TRBV4-1 and J is TRBJ2-2; D is unresolved. V lost 5 bases, J lost 2 bases, and 12 bases lay in between. Germline CDR1 and CDR2: MGHRA and YSYEKL. CDR3 length: 15 amino acids. CDR3 sequence: CASSTKTLNTGELFF. The CDR3 DNA follows: TGCGCCAGCAGCACCAAGACACTTAACACCGGGGAGCTGTTTTTT.

The chain combines TRBV9 with TRBJ1-1; D unresolved. V was shortened by 4 bases and J by 4 bases, with 14 bases between the two germline ends. Germline-derived CDR1 and CDR2 are SGDLS and YYNGEE. The CDR3 length is 14 residues. For the CDR3, the DNA is TGTGCCAGCAGCCGTATTGGCCCTCCCACTGAAGCTTTCTTT. Its protein product is CASSRIGPPTEAFF.

The chain couples TRBV30 to TRBJ1-3; D perhaps matches TRBD1 (5 bases). In germline, CDR1 is GTSNPN, CDR2 SVGIG (reference sequence). Trimming took 2 bases from V and 2 from J, leaving 19 bases between them. The CDR3 is 17 residues long. CDR3 DNA: TGTGCCTGGAGTCTCTTCCGGAGGCAGGGCGCTGGAAACACCATATATTTT. This codes for CAWSLFRRQGAGNTIYF.

This clone has just a few counts. This chain connects TRBV6-5 to TRBJ2-5; D might be TRBD2 (6 bases). Germline V lookup: CDR1 MNHEY, CDR2 SVGAGI. The CDR3 is 13 residues long. V lost 6 bases and J 4 bases, leaving 12 bases between the germline ends. This CDR3 is CASSRAGRETQYF. The CDR3 nucleotides read TGTGCCAGCAGCCGAGCGGGTCGAGAGACCCAGTACTTC.

CDR3: CASSQADRMTWSNQPQHF. CDR3 in DNA: TGCGCCAGCAGCCAAGCCGACAGGATGACTTGGAGCAATCAGCCCCAGCATTTT. The V and J genes are TRBV4-1 and TRBJ1-5, with D perhaps TRBD1 (6 bases). V lost 1 base and J lost 1, with 17 bases in between. Germline V gives CDR1 MGHRA, CDR2 YSYEKL. The CDR3 contains 18 residues.

The sample holds a few counts of this clone. V is TRBV14 and J is TRBJ1-6, with D unclear. The germline CDR1 and CDR2 sequences are SGHDN and FVKESK. With 2 bases removed from V and 3 bases from J, the gap between germline ends came to 8 bases. This CDR3 has 15 amino acids. CDR3 DNA sequence: TGTGCCAGCAGCCAAAGACTAAACTATAATTCACCCCTCCACTTT. Protein product: CASSQRLNYNSPLHF.

This clone was detected only a few times. The V and J genes are TRBV7-9 and TRBJ2-7, with 13 bases fitting TRBD2. Germline V gives CDR1 SEHNR, CDR2 FQNEAQ (reference sequence). Trimming took 5 bases from V and 4 from J; bases not matched to a gene: 8. This CDR3 is 16 amino acids long. The CDR3, as DNA: TGTGCCAGCAGCCCGAGGACTAGCGGGAGAGGGTACGAGCAGTACTTC. This encodes CASSPRTSGRGYEQYF.

The gene calls are TRBV7-2 and TRBJ2-1; D may be TRBD1 (5 bases). The germline V gene has CDR1 SGHTA and CDR2 FQGNSA. The length of the CDR3 is 13 residues. Trimming pared 5 bases from V and 6 bases from J, leaving 11 bases between. The CDR3 region is CASSRTDSNEQFF. For the CDR3, the DNA is TGTGCCAGCAGCCGTACTGACAGCAATGAGCAGTTCTTC.

The gene calls are TRBV9 and TRBJ1-4; tentative D call: TRBD1 (5 bases). Trimming left V 2 bases short and J 13 bases short, with 30 bases between. Germline CDR1 reads SGDLS; CDR2 reads YYNGEE. The CDR3 totals 18 residues. The CDR3 DNA sequence: TGTGCCAGCAGCGTTTCACCGAGTTCCAGGGCTCGCCAAGAAGCACTGTTTTTT. Its protein is CASSVSPSSRARQEALFF.

This chain joins TRBV5-4 and TRBJ2-5; 8 nucleotides line up with TRBD1. The CDR3 has 14 residues. After removal of 3 bases from V and 5 bases from J, the junction contained 6 bases not matched to a gene. Germline lookup yields CDR1 SGHNT and CDR2 YYREEE (reference sequence). CDR3 sequence reads: CASSWDRPGETQYF. DNA for the CDR3: TGTGCCAGCAGCTGGGACAGGCCAGGGGAGACCCAGTACTTC.

The sample holds a few counts of this clone. V usage is TRBV10-3 and J usage is TRBJ1-1; 7 bases are a match to TRBD1. The V gene's germline CDR1 is ENHRY and CDR2 SYGVKD. V shed 7 bases and J 1 base; nucleotides not matched to a gene: 6. The CDR3 sequence is 14 residues long. CDR3: CAITPGTENTEAFF. In DNA form, the CDR3 reads TGTGCCATCACTCCGGGGACAGAGAACACTGAAGCTTTCTTT.

This clone was counted a few times. The chain couples TRBV7-3 to TRBJ2-1; 7 bases match TRBD2. Germline loops: CDR1 SGHTA, CDR2 FQGTGA. This CDR3 spans 15 amino acids. V was clipped by 4 bases and J by 6 bases; unmatched bases: 9. CDR3 sequence (DNA): TGTGCCAGCAGCTCCTACGGGACTATCCCCAATGAGCAGTTCTTC. Translation gives CASSSYGTIPNEQFF.

The V and J genes are TRBV10-3 and TRBJ2-2; 7 positions agree with TRBD1. Looked up from germline, CDR1 is ENHRY and CDR2 is SYGVKD. This CDR3 comprises 14 residues. Losses at the gene ends were 3 bases for V and 7 bases for J; bases not matched to a gene: 5. The CDR3 nucleotides are TGTGCCATCAGTGAAAACAGGGGTAGCGGGGAGCTGTTTTTT. It is translated as CAISENRGSGELFF.

The chain uses TRBV5-4 and TRBJ2-1; D is perhaps TRBD1 (6 bases). The V gene's germline CDR1 is SGHNT and CDR2 YYREEE (reference sequence). CDR3 size: 17 residues. V lost 3 bases, J lost 0 bases, and 16 bases lay in between. CDR3 sequence reads: CASSSDRGGSSYNEQFF. DNA of the CDR3: TGTGCCAGCAGCTCGGACCGAGGGGGAAGCTCCTACAATGAGCAGTTCTTC.

The genes are TRBV7-9 and TRBJ1-1; D is unclear. Looked up from germline, CDR1 is SEHNR and CDR2 is FQNEAQ (reference sequence). Trimming pared 1 base from V and 4 bases from J, leaving 1 base between. This CDR3 contains 11 residues. The CDR3 DNA is TGTGCCAGCAGCTTAGTCACTGAAGCTTTCTTT. It yields the protein CASSLVTEAFF.

The chain carries TRBV9 and TRBJ1-1, with 9 bases identical to TRBD1. Germline V gene sequence: CDR1 SGDLS, CDR2 YYNGEE. With 4 bases clipped from V and 4 bases from J, the junction kept 5 bases outside the gene matches. The CDR3 has 14 residues. The CDR3 nucleotides are TGTGCCAGCAGCACCCAGACAGGGGGCACTGAAGCTTTCTTT. Translation gives CASSTQTGGTEAFF.

The chain couples TRBV6-6 to TRBJ2-7; weak D call: TRBD2 (5 bases). Germline V gene lookup returns CDR1 MNHNY and CDR2 SVGAGI (reference sequence). Trimming stripped 5 bases from V and 1 base from J, with 9 bases between. The CDR3 has 13 amino acids. The CDR3 DNA follows: TGTGCCAGCAGTCTTAGCGTGTCCTACGAGCAGTACTTC. This translates into CASSLSVSYEQYF.

In regard to this clone: An end of the junction does not agree with germline; a read error may underlie this. The chain joins TRBV27 to TRBJ2-3; D is unresolved. The germline CDR1 and CDR2 sequences are MNHEY and SMNVEV (reference sequence). The CDR3 runs to 16 residues. Written as DNA, the CDR3 is TGTGCCAGCAGCTTATTTCCGACACTTAGCACAGATACGCAGTATTTT. Protein sequence: CASSLFPTLSTDTQYF.

The chain employs TRBV5-1 and TRBJ2-3; 7 bases agree with TRBD1. Per germline, CDR1 SGHRS and CDR2 YFSETQ. Trimming cost V 4 bases and J 0 bases; bases outside gene matches: 5. This CDR3 region has 15 residues. CDR3: CASSAGGDSTDTQYF. The CDR3 DNA sequence: TGCGCCAGCAGCGCAGGGGGTGATAGCACAGATACGCAGTATTTT.

V and J are TRBV28 and TRBJ2-1, with 16 bases fitting TRBD2. This CDR3 has 19 residues. Per germline, CDR1 MDHEN and CDR2 SYDVKM. The V and J ends lost 5 bases and 7 bases, in that order; junction bases with no gene match: 14. The CDR3 DNA sequence: TGTGCCAGCAGTACCCCGGGACTAGCGGGAGGGCCTTCTCAGAATGAGCAGTTCTTC. This gives the protein CASSTPGLAGGPSQNEQFF.

This clone was seen many times. The rearrangement links TRBV14 to TRBJ2-1; D unclear. Trimming took 8 bases from V and 4 from J, leaving 12 bases between them. The CDR3 extends over 13 amino acids. Germline CDR1 is SGHDN and CDR2 is FVKESK. The CDR3, as DNA: TGTGCCAGCCAAAGTTGGCTGTACAATGAGCAGTTCTTC. Residues: CASQSWLYNEQFF.

In this sample, this clone turned up a few times. This chain joins TRBV28 and TRBJ2-3; D is ambiguous. The CDR3 has 15 residues. The V and J ends lost 6 bases and 1 base respectively, with 14 bases between them. Germline CDR1 MDHEN, CDR2 SYDVKM. CDR3 protein: CASSSGRQGTDTQYF. The CDR3, as DNA: TGTGCCAGCAGCTCCGGACGTCAGGGCACAGATACGCAGTATTTT.

This chain connects TRBV7-3 to TRBJ2-1; tentatively, D is TRBD2 (6 bases). The length of the CDR3 is 16 residues. Germline CDR1 SGHTA, CDR2 FQGTGA. The ends were cut back, 2 bases at V and 0 bases at J, with 11 bases in the middle. The CDR3 DNA is TGTGCCAGCAGCTTAGTCGCGGGGAGCTCCTACAATGAGCAGTTCTTC. Its protein product is CASSLVAGSSYNEQFF.

The chain employs TRBV6-5 and TRBJ1-2; D is possibly TRBD1 (6 bases). Germline V lookup: CDR1 MNHEY, CDR2 SVGAGI. CDR3 length: 15 residues. V dropped 2 bases and J dropped 7 bases, with 17 bases sitting between them. CDR3 loop: CASSYGGWGASGYTF. DNA of the CDR3: TGTGCCAGCAGTTACGGGGGCTGGGGGGCGAGTGGCTACACCTTC.

This clone was found a few times. V gene TRBV7-2 combines with J gene TRBJ1-1; D perhaps matches TRBD1 (6 bases). This CDR3 is built from 15 residues. V lost 3 bases to trimming and J lost 2 bases, with 13 bases between them. The germline CDR1 and CDR2 sequences are SGHTA and FQGNSA. CDR3 bases: TGTGCCAGCAGCTTCGGTGGGACACAAAACACTGAAGCTTTCTTT. This translates into CASSFGGTQNTEAFF.

This chain uses TRBV9 with TRBJ1-1; D not resolved. V lost 0 bases and J lost 0, with 12 bases in between. The germline gives CDR1 SGDLS, CDR2 YYNGEE. The CDR3 is 16 amino acids. The CDR3 bases are TGTGCCAGCAGCGTAGGGCAGCGAGGCATGAACACTGAAGCTTTCTTT. It specifies CASSVGQRGMNTEAFF. The complete variable domain, with remaining parts taken from reference TRBV9 and TRBJ1-1, reads DSGVTQTPKHLITATGQRVTLRCSPRSGDLSVYWYQQSLDQGLQFLIQYYNGEERAKGNILERFSAQQFPDLHSELNLSSLELGDSALYFCASSVGQRGMNTEAFFGQGTRLTVV.

This chain joins TRBV7-2 and TRBJ2-1, with 8 bases aligning to TRBD2. Germline CDR1 reads SGHTA; CDR2 reads FQGNSA. The J segment lost 8 bases and the V segment lost 3 bases, leaving 6 bases of the junction unmatched. The CDR3 runs to 14 residues. CDR3 nucleotides: TGTGCCAGCAGCTTTCGAGTAGCGGGACATGAGCAGTTCTTC. As protein: CASSFRVAGHEQFF.

This clone was detected a few times. V gene TRBV7-9 combines with J gene TRBJ2-5; perhaps TRBD2 as D (6 bases). The CDR3 runs to 13 residues. Germline V gene sequence: CDR1 SEHNR, CDR2 FQNEAQ (reference sequence). V shed 4 bases and J shed 1 base, with 7 bases lying between them. CDR3 region: CASSSGLQETQYF. In DNA, the CDR3 is TGTGCCAGCAGCTCGGGACTCCAAGAGACCCAGTACTTC. The full variable domain, completed using reference TRBV7-9 and TRBJ2-5, is DTGVSQNPRHKITKRGQNVTFRCDPISEHNRLYWYRQTLGQGPEFLTYFQNEAQLEKSRLLSDRFSAERPKGSFSTLEIQRTEQGDSAMYLCASSSGLQETQYFGPGTRLLVL.

This clone was recorded a few times. This rearrangement joins TRBV28 to TRBJ2-7; D gene uncertain. V was clipped by 6 bases and J by 0 bases, with 6 bases between them. CDR3 length: 12 amino acids. The germline V gene encodes CDR1 MDHEN and CDR2 SYDVKM. The DNA of the CDR3 is TGTGCCAGCAGCGTTGTCTCCTACGAGCAGTACTTC. Translating it yields CASSVVSYEQYF.

This clone was seen only a few times. The same CDR3 is also encoded by other DNA sequences in this sample. CDR3 sequence reads: CATSRGLAGGRETQYF. Written as DNA, the CDR3 is TGTGCCACCAGCAGAGGACTAGCGGGAGGACGGGAGACCCAGTACTTC. This sequence joins TRBV15 and TRBJ2-5, with 13 bases matching TRBD2. The CDR3 spans 16 residues. Germline V lookup: CDR1 LNHNV, CDR2 YYDKDF (reference sequence). The ends lost 1 base at V and 5 bases at J; junction bases unmatched: 4.

The sample holds a few counts of this clone. The chain couples TRBV6-4 to TRBJ2-1, with 7 bases identical to TRBD1. Trimming at V came to 5 bases and at J to 9 bases, leaving 13 bases not matched to a gene. Germline assignment: CDR1 MRHNA and CDR2 SNTAGT. This CDR3 region has 15 residues. The CDR3 DNA reads TGTGCCAGCAGTCCGTGGGACAGCCCCTATAGTGAGCAGTTCTTC. Amino acids: CASSPWDSPYSEQFF.